The rows below give T cell receptor beta chains drawn from one sample of a study of T cell responses to AZD1222 COVID-19 vaccine. Profiled with immunoSEQ multiplex PCR; TCRdb holds only in-frame clones, not every one. The sample has around 150,000 clones, 88% seen once; the top ten hold about 3.4%. Here the sequenced sample was peripheral blood, taken on day 0 of MenACWY control vaccination. These receptors were obtained from an adult in good health. CDR3s include the opening cysteine and the closing phenylalanine or tryptophan. The D gene is left open where the match is weak. Some rows mark clone size as missing; the rest say once, few, many or name a class of expanded clone.

d_call j_call v_call clone_size cdr3_nt cdr3_aa
. TRBJ2-5 TRBV4-1 . TGCGCCAGCAGCCAAGTTCAGGGCCGGTGGGAGACCCAGTACTTC CASSQVQGRWETQYF
. TRBJ1-1 TRBV5-1 . TGCGCCAGCAGCTTGGCGGACACTGAAGCTTTCTTT CASSLADTEAFF
. TRBJ2-6 TRBV11-2 few TGTGCCAGCAGCCCGGCTGGGGCCAACGTCCTGACTTTC CASSPAGANVLTF
. TRBJ1-4 TRBV7-6 . TGTGCCAGCAGCCCCCGCGCCAGTGCAACTAATGAAAAACTGTTTTTT CASSPRASATNEKLFF
TRBD1 TRBJ2-7 TRBV15 . TGTGCCACCAGCCGCGGACAGGGTCGGGACGAGCAGTACTTC CATSRGQGRDEQYF
. TRBJ2-5 TRBV3-1/TRBV3-2 . TGTGCCAGCAGCCAAAACGGGAGGGACAGGGAAGAGACCCAGTACTTC CASSQNGRDREETQYF
. TRBJ1-2 TRBV5-6 . TGTGCCAGCAGCTTGGAGGAGGGGCCCTATGGCTACACCTTC CASSLEEGPYGYTF
TRBD1 TRBJ1-1 TRBV7-2 . TGTGCCAGCAGCGGGGACAGCCTGGGGGACACTGAAGCTTTCTTT CASSGDSLGDTEAFF
. TRBJ2-1 TRBV30 . TGTGCCTGGACCACATCGAGGGGACTGCTACTTTACAATGAGCAGTTCTTC CAWTTSRGLLLYNEQFF
. TRBJ1-3 TRBV6-5 . TGTGCCAGCAGTTACCTCGGGGGTTCTGGAAACACCATATATTTT CASSYLGGSGNTIYF
TRBD2 TRBJ2-2 TRBV7-3 . TGTGCCAGCAGCCCACGGACTAGCGGGAACACCGGGGAGCTGTTTTTT CASSPRTSGNTGELFF
TRBD1 TRBJ2-2 TRBV5-1 . TGCGCCAGCAGCTCCGGGACAGGGCTCGCCGGGGAGCTGTTTTTT CASSSGTGLAGELFF
TRBD2 TRBJ2-7 TRBV3-1/TRBV3-2 . TGTGCCAGCAGCCACGACGCTAGCGGGGGCCTTTCCTACGAGCAGTACTTC CASSHDASGGLSYEQYF